This entry is about one T cell receptor beta chain. The antigen remains unidentified. The sample belongs to a study of Siglec-9 on CD8 T cells in melanoma. The method was immunoSEQ multiplex PCR; TCRdb's version includes in-frame clones alone and lacks a portion of them. This sample has approximately 35,000 clones, with 80% to 85% found just once. Study conclusions and caveats: An effector memory CD8+ subset marked by Siglec-9 reportedly appeared to gather in melanoma.

The V gene's germline CDR1 is SGDLS and CDR2 YYNGEE. The V end lost 4 bases, the J end lost 6 bases, and 28 bases lay between the germline ends. The CDR3 has 18 amino acids. The sequenced material came from Siglec-9- CD8+ T cells sorted from blood. The clonotype comes from a human donor in good health. The chain employs TRBV9 and TRBJ1-1, with D perhaps matching TRBD1 (5 bases). The CDR3 coding sequence is TGTGCCAGCAGCTCCCACCAGGGCGGGGTTGGGCCCGACGCTGAAGCTTTCTTT. The encoded protein is CASSSHQGGVGPDAEAFF.